The clone carrying this T cell receptor beta chain turned up a few times. Its antigen is unidentified. TCRdb called the reads again in MiXCR, with one record for every CDR3 protein. The sample lists nearly 450,000 distinct CDR3 sequences; roughly 31% were seen once. The sample originates from a study of T cell repertoires in cytomegalovirus infection. Findings of the study overall: The ex vivo response was dominated by HLA-C-restricted CMV-specific TCR beta clonotypes.

Sequencing was carried out using PBMCs. This sequence was found in a human donor in good health (CMV status not recorded). Some clones in this sample may be carry-over from other donors' samples.

The CDR3 region is CASSFMNSETQYF. In nucleotides, the CDR3 is TGTGCCAGCAGTTTCATGAACTCGGAGACCCAGTACTTC. J is TRBJ2-5 and V is TRBV12-3 or TRBV12-4; D gene uncertain. The CDR3 has 13 residues. Between the trimmed V and J ends, which lost 3 bases and 5 bases, there was a span of 10 bases.